What follows are 17 T cell receptor beta chains derived from one specimen sequenced in a study of blood T cells in healthy people across ages. Using a J-beta primer mix together with a sample-barcoded 5' primer, a second PCR was run for about 7 to 12 cycles. TCRdb ran MiXCR on the 5' RACE reads and lists one entry per CDR3 protein. The sample includes some 880,000 distinct CDR3 sequences, around 36% of them seen just once. The sample consisted of blood. All receptors derive from a man in his late teens or twenties in good health.

On this clonotype itself: One end of the junction varies from germline; a read error may be responsible. DNA of the CDR3: TGTGTCAGCAGCTTTGGGACAGGTGACCAAGAGACCCAGTACTTC. Translation: CVSSFGTGDQETQYF. This chain connects TRBV7-2 to TRBJ2-5, with 8 bases fitting TRBD1. This CDR3 has 15 amino acids. From germline, CDR1 is SGHTA and CDR2 FQGNSA.

This clonotype was recorded many times. This chain joins TRBV12-3 or TRBV12-4 and TRBJ2-4, with D possibly being TRBD2 (6 bases). The J call could be wrong; TRBJ2-7 is a better fit for the DNA end. The CDR3 spans 12 residues. CDR3 in DNA: TGTGCCAGCAGTCGGGACTTTTACGAGCAGTACTTC. As protein: CASSRDFYEQYF.

The chain recombines TRBV7-2 with TRBJ1-6, with D tentatively TRBD1 (5 bases). Trimming took off 6 bases at V and 1 base at J, with 7 bases between the two ends. Germline CDR1 and CDR2: SGHTA and FQGNSA. CDR3 length: 14 residues. DNA for the CDR3: TGTGCCAGCAGAGGGGTGTCCTATAATTCACCCCTCCACTTT. This gives the protein CASRGVSYNSPLHF.

Only a few counts were recorded for this clonotype. The chain joins TRBV6-1 to TRBJ2-7, with a weak D call TRBD2 (6 bases). The CDR3 covers 14 residues. With 1 base removed from V and 7 bases from J, the gap between germline ends came to 14 bases. CDR1 is MNHNS, CDR2 SASEGT, per germline. DNA for the CDR3: TGTGCCAGCAGTGAAGATGGAGGGGCTGAAGAGCAGTACTTC. Residues: CASSEDGGAEEQYF.

The sample holds a few counts of this clonotype. The chain joins TRBV5-1 to TRBJ1-4, with D hard to call. Germline V CDR1 and CDR2: SGHRS, YFSETQ. This CDR3 is 16 amino acids long. V was pared by 4 bases and J by 6 bases, with 19 bases between. CDR3 amino acids: CASSPGRAGRDEKLFF. The CDR3 DNA is TGCGCCAGCAGCCCTGGGAGGGCCGGGCGGGATGAAAAACTGTTTTTT.

Note on this clonotype: A read error may produce the germline difference seen at one junction end. The chain has TRBV4-2 and TRBJ1-2, with D perhaps TRBD1 (5 bases). CDR1 and CDR2 (germline): LGHNA, YNFKEQ. This CDR3 is 13 amino acids long. CDR3: CTSSQEDNYDYTF. The CDR3, as DNA: TGTACCAGCAGCCAAGAGGACAACTATGACTACACCTTC.

The gene calls are TRBV5-1 and TRBJ1-1; no firm D call. CDR3 length equals 13 residues. The germline V gene encodes CDR1 SGHRS and CDR2 YFSETQ. Trimming pared 4 bases from V and 6 bases from J, leaving 13 bases between. CDR3 residues: CASSVGPGAEAFF. CDR3 nucleotides: TGCGCCAGCAGCGTTGGACCCGGGGCTGAAGCTTTCTTT.

This clonotype was observed a few times. This chain joins TRBV20-1 and TRBJ1-2; weak D call: TRBD1 (5 bases). CDR1 DFQATT and CDR2 SNEGSKA come from the germline V gene (reference sequence). This CDR3 region has 16 residues. V was trimmed by 0 bases and J by 4 bases, leaving 18 bases between them. CDR3 in amino acids: CSARDPSGQGTYGYTF. The CDR3 DNA is TGCAGTGCTAGAGATCCTTCCGGGCAGGGTACCTATGGCTACACCTTC.

A few counts support this clonotype. The rearrangement links TRBV20-1 to TRBJ1-6, with 7 bases matching TRBD1. Germline V gene lookup returns CDR1 DFQATT and CDR2 SNEGSKA (reference sequence). The CDR3 covers 13 residues. Trimming at V came to 6 bases and at J to 8 bases, leaving 7 bases not matched to a gene. CDR3 sequence reads: CSASRGDYSPLHF. The CDR3 DNA follows: TGCAGTGCCAGCAGGGGGGACTATTCACCCCTCCACTTT.

The chain recombines TRBV2 with TRBJ2-7; D possibly corresponds to TRBD2 (6 bases). This CDR3 is 14 amino acids long. Germline CDR1 is SNHLY and CDR2 is FYNNEI. Trimming left V 6 bases short and J 7 bases short, with 19 bases between. CDR3 protein: CASRTPGLLGEQYF. Here the CDR3 DNA reads TGTGCCAGCAGGACCCCGGGACTCCTGGGTGAGCAGTACTTC.

This clonotype has just a few counts. The rearrangement links TRBV4-1 to TRBJ2-1; 8 bases map to TRBD1. The ends lost 1 base at V and 8 bases at J; junction bases unmatched: 10. This CDR3 has 16 amino acids. Germline CDR1 and CDR2: MGHRA and YSYEKL. DNA for the CDR3: TGCGCCAGCAGCCAAGGGCCGGGACAGGTCTTTTATGAGCAGTTCTTC. Amino acid sequence: CASSQGPGQVFYEQFF.

This rearrangement joins TRBV9 to TRBJ2-3; TRBD2 might be the D (7 bases). The V gene's germline CDR1 is SGDLS and CDR2 YYNGEE. The CDR3 has 16 residues. Trimming removed 1 base at V and 3 bases at J, with 15 bases between. CDR3 coding DNA: TGTGCCAGCAGCGTAAAAGGGGGAGGGAGGACAGATACGCAGTATTTT. Protein sequence: CASSVKGGGRTDTQYF.

The genes are TRBV6-5 and TRBJ1-1; tentatively, D is TRBD1 (6 bases). From germline, CDR1 is MNHEY and CDR2 SVGAGI. V was pared by 4 bases and J by 4 bases, with 16 bases between. The CDR3 spans 15 residues. The CDR3 protein is CASSWDTSGITEAFF. CDR3 DNA sequence: TGTGCCAGCAGTTGGGACACGTCAGGGATCACTGAAGCTTTCTTT.

The chain links TRBV3-1 to TRBJ2-5, with D possibly matching TRBD2 (5 bases). The length of the CDR3 is 16 residues. Germline V lookup: CDR1 LGHDT, CDR2 YNNKEL (reference sequence). Trimming took 4 bases from V and 3 from J, leaving 18 bases between them. The CDR3 nucleotides are TGTGCCAGCAGCCGAGTCCCGGGAAGGGTGGAAGAGACCCAGTACTTC. It codes for CASSRVPGRVEETQYF.

This clonotype has just a few counts. The V gene is TRBV12-3 or TRBV12-4, the J gene TRBJ1-5, with D possibly matching TRBD1 (5 bases). Trimming took 2 bases from V and 1 from J, leaving 12 bases between them. The CDR3 has 16 residues. The CDR3 DNA is TGTGCCAGCAGTTTATCCCCCGCAGGGAGCAATCAGCCCCAGCATTTT. Its protein product is CASSLSPAGSNQPQHF.

The chain employs TRBV6-5 and TRBJ2-7, with D possibly being TRBD1 (5 bases). CDR1 and CDR2 from the germline V gene are MNHEY and SVGAGI. The length of the CDR3 is 15 residues. The V and J ends lost 6 bases and 1 base respectively, with 16 bases between them. Here the CDR3 DNA reads TGTGCCAGCAGCACCCAGGATAGGGGATCCTACGAGCAGTACTTC. Amino acids: CASSTQDRGSYEQYF.

The chain joins TRBV2 to TRBJ2-3, with TRBD2 matching 8 bases. The CDR3 is made up of 15 amino acids. In germline, CDR1 is SNHLY, CDR2 FYNNEI. Trimming took 4 bases from V and 5 from J; bases not matched to a gene: 8. CDR3 loop: CASSAFGGGGDTQYF. DNA of the CDR3: TGTGCCAGCAGTGCCTTCGGGGGGGGTGGAGATACGCAGTATTTT.